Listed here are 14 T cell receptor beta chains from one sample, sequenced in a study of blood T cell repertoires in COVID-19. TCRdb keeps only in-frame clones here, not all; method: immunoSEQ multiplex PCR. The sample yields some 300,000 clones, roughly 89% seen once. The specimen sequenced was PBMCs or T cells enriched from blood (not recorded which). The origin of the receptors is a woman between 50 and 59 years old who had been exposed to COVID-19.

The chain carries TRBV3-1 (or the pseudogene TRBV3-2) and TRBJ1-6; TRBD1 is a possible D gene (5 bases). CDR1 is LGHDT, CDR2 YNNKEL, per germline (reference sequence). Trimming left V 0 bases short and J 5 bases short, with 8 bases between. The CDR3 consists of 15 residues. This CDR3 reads CASSQEAGNNSPLHF. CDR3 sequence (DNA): TGTGCCAGCAGCCAAGAAGCAGGGAATAATTCACCCCTCCACTTT.

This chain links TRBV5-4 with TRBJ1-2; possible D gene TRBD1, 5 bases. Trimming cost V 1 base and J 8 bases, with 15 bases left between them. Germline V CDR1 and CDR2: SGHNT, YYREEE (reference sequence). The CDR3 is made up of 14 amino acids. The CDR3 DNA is TGTGCCAGCAGCTTGAACTCCGGGCAGGGCGGCTACACCTTC. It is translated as CASSLNSGQGGYTF.

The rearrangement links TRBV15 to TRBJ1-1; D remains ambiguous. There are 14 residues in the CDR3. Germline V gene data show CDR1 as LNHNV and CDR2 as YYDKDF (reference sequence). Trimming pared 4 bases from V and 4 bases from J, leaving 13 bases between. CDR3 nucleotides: TGTGCCACCAGCACCTCGAACTCGCCCACTGAAGCTTTCTTT. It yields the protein CATSTSNSPTEAFF.

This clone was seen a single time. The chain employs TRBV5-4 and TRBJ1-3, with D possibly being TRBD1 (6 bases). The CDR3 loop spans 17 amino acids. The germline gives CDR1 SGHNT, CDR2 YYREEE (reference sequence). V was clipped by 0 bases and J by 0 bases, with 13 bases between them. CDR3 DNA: TGTGCCAGCAGCTTGGGTGGGGGCGCCGGCTCTGGAAACACCATATATTTT. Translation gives CASSLGGGAGSGNTIYF.

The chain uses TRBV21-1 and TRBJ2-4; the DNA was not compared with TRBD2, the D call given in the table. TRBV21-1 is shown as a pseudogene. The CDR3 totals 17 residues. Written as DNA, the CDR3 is TGTGCCAGCAGCCACGGTTGGGCCCCGAGGGTCAAAAACATTCAGTACTTC. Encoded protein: CASSHGWAPRVKNIQYF.

The CDR3 region is CASSPNSKNIQYF. CDR3 DNA: TGTGCCAGCAGCCCCAATTCCAAAAACATTCAGTACTTC. V usage is TRBV6-2 or TRBV6-3 and J usage is TRBJ2-4; D uncertain. The V gene lost 6 bases and the J gene lost 2 bases, with 8 bases spanning the gap. Germline CDR1 is MNHEY and CDR2 is SVGEGT. The CDR3 has 13 residues.

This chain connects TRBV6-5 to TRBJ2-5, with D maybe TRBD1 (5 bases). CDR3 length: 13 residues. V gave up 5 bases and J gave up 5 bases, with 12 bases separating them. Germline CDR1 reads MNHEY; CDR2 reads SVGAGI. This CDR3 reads CASSPRERETQYF. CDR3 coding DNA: TGTGCCAGCAGTCCCAGGGAACGGGAGACCCAGTACTTC.

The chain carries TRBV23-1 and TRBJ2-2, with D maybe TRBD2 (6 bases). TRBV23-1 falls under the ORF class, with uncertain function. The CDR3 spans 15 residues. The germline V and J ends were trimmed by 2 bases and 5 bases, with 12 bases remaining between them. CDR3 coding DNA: TGCGCCAGCAGTCAACCGAGTCGGGGGACCGGGGAGCTGTTTTTT. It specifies CASSQPSRGTGELFF.

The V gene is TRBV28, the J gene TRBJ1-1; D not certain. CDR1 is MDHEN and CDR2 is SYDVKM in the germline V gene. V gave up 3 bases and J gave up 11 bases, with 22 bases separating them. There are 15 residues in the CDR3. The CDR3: CASSFARAAWAGAFF. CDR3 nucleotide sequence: TGTGCCAGCAGTTTCGCTAGGGCGGCCTGGGCGGGTGCTTTCTTT.

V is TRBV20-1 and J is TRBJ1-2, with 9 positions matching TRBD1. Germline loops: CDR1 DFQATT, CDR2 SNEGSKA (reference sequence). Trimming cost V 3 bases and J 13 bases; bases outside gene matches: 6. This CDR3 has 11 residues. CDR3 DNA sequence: TGCAGTGCTAGGACGGGACAGGGAATCACCTTC. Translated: CSARTGQGITF.

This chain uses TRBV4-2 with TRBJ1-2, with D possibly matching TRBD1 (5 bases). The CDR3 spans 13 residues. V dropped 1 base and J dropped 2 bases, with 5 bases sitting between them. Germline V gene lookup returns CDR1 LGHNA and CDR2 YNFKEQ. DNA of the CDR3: TGTGCCAGCAGCCAAGGACAGAACTATGGCTACACCTTC. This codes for CASSQGQNYGYTF.

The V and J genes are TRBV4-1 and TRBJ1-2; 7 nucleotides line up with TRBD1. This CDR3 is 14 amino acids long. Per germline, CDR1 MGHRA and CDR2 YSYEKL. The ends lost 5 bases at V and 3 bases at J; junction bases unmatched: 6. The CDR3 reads CASSLRDSDYGYTF. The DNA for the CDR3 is TGCGCCAGCAGCTTAAGGGACAGCGACTATGGCTACACCTTC.

The CDR3 DNA reads TGTGCCTGGAGTGCGACTACGATCAGGGGCTCTGAAGCTTTCTTT. Its protein is CAWSATTIRGSEAFF. The chain joins TRBV30 to TRBJ1-1; possibly TRBD1 for D (6 bases). The CDR3 has 15 residues. Trimming stripped 1 base from V and 6 bases from J, with 18 bases between. Germline values: CDR1 GTSNPN, CDR2 SVGIG (reference sequence).

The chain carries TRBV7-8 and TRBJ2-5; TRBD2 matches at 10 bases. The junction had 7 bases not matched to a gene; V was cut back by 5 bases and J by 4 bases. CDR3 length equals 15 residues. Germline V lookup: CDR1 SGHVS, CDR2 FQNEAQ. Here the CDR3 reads CASSRGLAVTETQYF. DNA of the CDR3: TGTGCCAGCAGCCGCGGACTAGCGGTCACAGAGACCCAGTACTTC.